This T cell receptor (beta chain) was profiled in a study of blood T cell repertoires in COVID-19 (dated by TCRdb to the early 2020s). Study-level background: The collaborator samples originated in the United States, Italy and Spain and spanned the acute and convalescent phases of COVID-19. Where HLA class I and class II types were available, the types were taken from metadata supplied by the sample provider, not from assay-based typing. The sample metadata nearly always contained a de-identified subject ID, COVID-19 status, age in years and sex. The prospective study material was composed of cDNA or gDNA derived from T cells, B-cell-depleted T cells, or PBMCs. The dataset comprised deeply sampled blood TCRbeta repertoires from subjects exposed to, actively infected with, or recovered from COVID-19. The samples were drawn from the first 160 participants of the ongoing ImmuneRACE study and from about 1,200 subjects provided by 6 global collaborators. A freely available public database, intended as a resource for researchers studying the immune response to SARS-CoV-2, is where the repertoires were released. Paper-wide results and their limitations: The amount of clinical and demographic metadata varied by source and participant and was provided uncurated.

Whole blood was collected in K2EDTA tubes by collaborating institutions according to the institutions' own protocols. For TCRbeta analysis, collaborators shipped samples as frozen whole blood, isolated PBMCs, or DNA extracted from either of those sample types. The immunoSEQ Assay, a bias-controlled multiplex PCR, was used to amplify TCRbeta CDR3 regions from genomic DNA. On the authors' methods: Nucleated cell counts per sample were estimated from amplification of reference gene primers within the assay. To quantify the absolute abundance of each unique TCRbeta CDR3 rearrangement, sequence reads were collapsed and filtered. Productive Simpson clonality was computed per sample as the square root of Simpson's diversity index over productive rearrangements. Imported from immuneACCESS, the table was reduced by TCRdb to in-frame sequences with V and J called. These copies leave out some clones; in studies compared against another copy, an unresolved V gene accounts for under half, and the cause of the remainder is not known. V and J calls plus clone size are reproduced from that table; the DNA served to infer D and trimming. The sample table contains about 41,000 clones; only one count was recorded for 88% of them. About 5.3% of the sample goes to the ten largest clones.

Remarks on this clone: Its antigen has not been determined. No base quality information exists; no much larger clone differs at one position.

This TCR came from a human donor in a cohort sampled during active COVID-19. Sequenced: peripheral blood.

The DNA reads TGTGCCAGCAGCGAGGACTTTACCGGGGAGCTGTTTTTT. It encodes CASSEDFTGELFF. The rearranged chain carries TRBV9 and TRBJ2-2; the D gene is perhaps TRBD2, from 5 matching bases. The germline V gene encodes CDR1 SGDLS and CDR2 YYNGEE. Trimming removed 3 bases from V and 5 bases from J, leaving 8 bases between the germline ends. The CDR3 holds 13 amino acids from the cysteine to the phenylalanine. Only CDR3 DNA remains: 39 bases, in frame from the first base.